A single sample gave rise to the 20 T cell receptor beta chains below, sequenced in a study of T-cell memory formation after mild COVID-19. Each CDR3 protein gets one entry after TCRdb re-called the 5' RACE reads with MiXCR. The sample lists 300,000 to 400,000 distinct CDR3 sequences; 13% were seen once. Sequences were obtained from PBMCs or a T cell subset sorted from them (not recorded which). The receptors here all came from a man younger than 35 who had mild COVID-19 (a few samples of this study predate the infection). Cell type and time point are not known.

The chain is built from TRBV12-3 or TRBV12-4 and TRBJ1-2; weak D call: TRBD1 (6 bases). The CDR3 length is 14 residues. V lost 3 bases, J lost 5 bases, and 13 bases lay in between. CDR3 bases: TGTGCCAGCAGTTTTAACAGGGTGAATTATGGCTACACCTTC. Protein product: CASSFNRVNYGYTF.

The chain combines TRBV4-1 with TRBJ1-5; D remains ambiguous. The CDR3 loop spans 15 amino acids. Germline lookup yields CDR1 MGHRA and CDR2 YSYEKL. With 4 bases removed from V and 1 base from J, the gap between germline ends came to 11 bases. CDR3 nucleotides: TGCGCCAGCAGCCTTACCCTAGCCAGCAATCAGCCCCAGCATTTT. This encodes CASSLTLASNQPQHF.

This clonotype occurred many times. The CDR3: CASSPDGGPYNEQFF. CDR3 coding DNA: TGTGCCAGCAGCCCCGACGGGGGCCCCTACAATGAGCAGTTCTTC. The rearrangement links TRBV7-3 to TRBJ2-1, with D possibly being TRBD1 or TRBD2 (6 bases each). This CDR3 is built from 15 residues. Germline V CDR1 and CDR2: SGHTA, FQGTGA. Trimming shortened V by 5 bases and J by 2 bases, and 13 bases separated the two germline ends.

This clonotype was seen only a few times. V usage is TRBV5-1 and J usage is TRBJ2-7; tentatively, D is TRBD1 or TRBD2 (6 bases each). The germline V gene has CDR1 SGHRS and CDR2 YFSETQ. The CDR3 is 15 amino acids. V gave up 0 bases and J gave up 2 bases, with 12 bases separating them. CDR3 protein: CASSLATGRTYEQYF. Written as DNA, the CDR3 is TGCGCCAGCAGCTTGGCAACAGGGAGGACCTACGAGCAGTACTTC.

The CDR3 spells CASRSLAGLTDTQYF. The CDR3 DNA follows: TGTGCCAGCAGGTCTCTAGCGGGGTTAACAGATACGCAGTATTTT. This rearrangement joins TRBV11-2 to TRBJ2-3; 9 bases are a match to TRBD2. The CDR3 totals 15 residues. With V trimmed by 6 bases and J by 3 bases, 7 bases remained unmatched. CDR1 is SGHAT and CDR2 is FQNNGV in the germline V gene.

This clonotype was detected only a few times. The CDR3 region is CASSFALVGEQFF. CDR3 DNA sequence: TGTGCCAGCAGCTTTGCACTAGTCGGTGAGCAGTTCTTC. The genes are TRBV11-2 and TRBJ2-1, with D possibly being TRBD2 (5 bases). Germline CDR1 reads SGHAT; CDR2 reads FQNNGV. V was pared by 3 bases and J by 9 bases, with 12 bases between. The CDR3 consists of 13 residues.

The genes are TRBV6-5 and TRBJ1-6; D might be TRBD1 (5 bases). From germline, CDR1 is MNHEY and CDR2 SVGAGI. V shed 7 bases and J shed 10 bases, with 11 bases lying between them. The CDR3 contains 12 residues. CDR3 protein: CASKAGTSPLHF. In DNA, the CDR3 is TGTGCCAGCAAGGCAGGGACCTCACCCCTCCACTTT.

This clonotype was counted a few times. The CDR3 reads CASSYVGLYQETQYF. CDR3 in DNA: TGTGCCAGCAGTTACGTTGGACTGTACCAAGAGACCCAGTACTTC. The chain combines TRBV6-5 with TRBJ2-5; D may be TRBD2 (5 bases). There are 15 residues in the CDR3. The ends were cut back, 2 bases at V and 0 bases at J, with 10 bases in the middle. CDR1 is MNHEY and CDR2 is SVGAGI in the germline V gene.

This clonotype has just a few counts. This chain uses TRBV5-4 with TRBJ1-1; D unclear. This CDR3 region has 15 residues. Deletions cut 0 bases from V and 2 bases from J, with 11 bases between. Germline CDR1 and CDR2: SGHNT and YYREEE (reference sequence). The CDR3 protein is CASSLVSAQNTEAFF. In DNA, the CDR3 is TGTGCCAGCAGCTTGGTCAGCGCCCAAAACACTGAAGCTTTCTTT.

This clonotype turned up a few times. This chain links TRBV7-2 with TRBJ1-2, with 12 bases matching TRBD1. With 5 bases clipped from V and 4 bases from J, the junction kept 11 bases outside the gene matches. The CDR3 totals 17 residues. Germline CDR1 SGHTA, CDR2 FQGNSA. Here the CDR3 reads CASSAGGQGATLYGYTF. Written as DNA, the CDR3 is TGTGCCAGCAGCGCAGGGGGACAGGGGGCGACTCTCTATGGCTACACCTTC.

V is TRBV7-9 and J is TRBJ2-5; D unclear. V was pared by 6 bases and J by 3 bases, with 8 bases between. CDR1 is SEHNR, CDR2 FQNEAQ, per germline (reference sequence). The CDR3 consists of 12 residues. The chain's CDR3 is CASRRTEETQYF. As DNA, the CDR3 is TGTGCCAGCAGGCGGACGGAAGAGACCCAGTACTTC. Together with reference TRBV7-9 and TRBJ2-5, the CDR3 gives the full variable domain: DTGVSQNPRHKITKRGQNVTFRCDPISEHNRLYWYRQTLGQGPEFLTYFQNEAQLEKSRLLSDRFSAERPKGSFSTLEIQRTEQGDSAMYLCASRRTEETQYFGPGTRLLVL.

The J gene is TRBJ2-2, the V gene TRBV5-1, with 8 bases fitting TRBD2. The CDR3 is 17 residues long. CDR1 SGHRS and CDR2 YFSETQ come from the germline V gene. The V segment lost 4 bases and the J segment 6 bases; nucleotides outside the gene matches: 14. CDR3 sequence: CASSPEAGDINAGELFF. The CDR3 bases are TGCGCCAGCAGCCCCGAAGCGGGGGACATTAATGCCGGGGAGCTGTTTTTT.

This sequence joins TRBV7-2 and TRBJ1-3; D perhaps matches TRBD1 (6 bases). V lost 5 bases and J 0 bases, leaving 14 bases between the germline ends. Germline lookup yields CDR1 SGHTA and CDR2 FQGNSA. There are 16 residues in the CDR3. CDR3 sequence reads: CASSPGVGYSGNTIYF. The CDR3, as DNA: TGTGCCAGCAGCCCAGGGGTAGGGTACTCTGGAAACACCATATATTTT.

This clonotype was found many times. This chain connects TRBV29-1 to TRBJ1-1; no reliable D call. Germline assignment: CDR1 SQVTM and CDR2 ANQGSEA. V was trimmed by 3 bases and J by 1 base, leaving 12 bases between them. The CDR3 extends over 14 amino acids. CDR3 coding DNA: TGCAGCGTTGAGATAGGGATGGAGAACACTGAAGCTTTCTTT. This translates into CSVEIGMENTEAFF.

This clonotype turned up a few times. J is TRBJ2-1 and V is TRBV4-3; 7 nucleotides line up with TRBD2. CDR1 is LGHNA and CDR2 is YSLEER in the germline V gene. This CDR3 contains 18 residues. The V and J ends lost 0 bases and 6 bases, in that order; junction bases with no gene match: 14. As DNA, the CDR3 is TGCGCCAGCAGCCAAGATCCCGCGTCAGCGGGGAGGTCCAATGAGCAGTTCTTC. Encoded protein: CASSQDPASAGRSNEQFF.

The sample holds many counts of this clonotype. The chain recombines TRBV5-1 with TRBJ2-1; unclear D gene. With 3 bases removed from V and 5 bases from J, the gap between germline ends came to 12 bases. Germline lookup yields CDR1 SGHRS and CDR2 YFSETQ. CDR3 size: 14 residues. The DNA of the CDR3 is TGCGCCAGCAGCTGGGCAGGTGACAACAATGAGCAGTTCTTC. Encoded protein: CASSWAGDNNEQFF.

The V gene is TRBV18, the J gene TRBJ1-6; D not resolved. CDR1 is KGHSH, CDR2 LQKENI, per germline. Trimming shortened V by 3 bases and J by 10 bases, and 10 bases separated the two germline ends. This CDR3 spans 13 amino acids. For the CDR3, the DNA is TGTGCCAGCTCACCGGAGTTAAGCTCACCCCTCCACTTT. Amino acid sequence: CASSPELSSPLHF.

The rearrangement joins TRBV2 to TRBJ2-3, with 7 bases fitting TRBD2. V lost 6 bases and J lost 5; bases outside the gene matches: 5. Looked up from germline, CDR1 is SNHLY and CDR2 is FYNNEI. There are 13 residues in the CDR3. The CDR3 loop is CASRAGEGDTQYF. CDR3 sequence (DNA): TGTGCCAGCAGGGCGGGAGAAGGAGATACGCAGTATTTT.

In this sample, this clonotype turned up a few times. The chain carries TRBV12-3 or TRBV12-4 and TRBJ1-1; 9 bases align to TRBD1. The CDR3 totals 15 residues. Unmatched junction bases numbered 5, after V lost 2 bases and J lost 4 bases. The CDR3 loop reads CASSLTGGAGTEAFF. CDR3 DNA sequence: TGTGCCAGCAGTTTAACAGGGGGCGCGGGCACTGAAGCTTTCTTT.

This clonotype showed up just a few times. The J gene is TRBJ2-7, the V gene TRBV5-1, with D possibly matching TRBD1 (5 bases). CDR1 and CDR2 (germline): SGHRS, YFSETQ. Trimming took 0 bases from V and 0 from J, leaving 10 bases between them. The CDR3 length is 15 residues. The CDR3 here is CASSLGSDSSYEQYF. CDR3 coding DNA: TGCGCCAGCAGCTTGGGGTCCGACAGCTCCTACGAGCAGTACTTC.